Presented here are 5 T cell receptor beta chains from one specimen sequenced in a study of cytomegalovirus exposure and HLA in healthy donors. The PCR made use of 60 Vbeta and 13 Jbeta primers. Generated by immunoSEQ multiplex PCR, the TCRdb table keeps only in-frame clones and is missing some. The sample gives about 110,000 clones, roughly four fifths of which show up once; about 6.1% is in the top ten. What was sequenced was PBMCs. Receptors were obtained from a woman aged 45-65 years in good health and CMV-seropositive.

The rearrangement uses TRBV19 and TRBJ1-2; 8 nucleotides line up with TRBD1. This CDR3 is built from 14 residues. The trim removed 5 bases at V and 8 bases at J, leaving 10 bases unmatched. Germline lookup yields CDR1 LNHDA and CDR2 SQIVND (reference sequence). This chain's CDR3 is CASSVDREPIGYTF. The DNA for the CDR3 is TGTGCCAGTAGTGTGGACAGGGAACCCATAGGCTACACCTTC.

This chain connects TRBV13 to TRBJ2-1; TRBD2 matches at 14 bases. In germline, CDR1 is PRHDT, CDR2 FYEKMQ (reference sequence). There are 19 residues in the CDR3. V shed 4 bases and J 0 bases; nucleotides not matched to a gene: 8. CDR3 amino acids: CASSSNRLAGGNSYNEQFF. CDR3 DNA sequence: TGTGCCAGCAGCTCCAATAGACTAGCGGGGGGGAACTCCTACAATGAGCAGTTCTTC.

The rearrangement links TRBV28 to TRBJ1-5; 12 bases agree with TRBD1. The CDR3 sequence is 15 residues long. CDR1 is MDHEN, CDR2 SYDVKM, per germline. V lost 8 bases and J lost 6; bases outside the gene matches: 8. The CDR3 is CASGSGQGASQPQHF. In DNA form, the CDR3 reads TGTGCCAGCGGGTCGGGACAGGGGGCAAGTCAGCCCCAGCATTTT.

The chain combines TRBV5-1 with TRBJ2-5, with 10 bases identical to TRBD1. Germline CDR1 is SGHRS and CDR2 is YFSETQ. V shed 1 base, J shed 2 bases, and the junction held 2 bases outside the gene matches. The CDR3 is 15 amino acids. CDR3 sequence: CASSLRTGGQETQYF. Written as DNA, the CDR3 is TGCGCCAGCAGCTTGAGGACAGGGGGACAAGAGACCCAGTACTTC.

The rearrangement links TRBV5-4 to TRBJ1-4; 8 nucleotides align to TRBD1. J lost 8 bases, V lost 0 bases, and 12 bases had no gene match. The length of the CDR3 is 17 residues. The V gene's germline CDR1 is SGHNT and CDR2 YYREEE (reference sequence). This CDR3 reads CASSLAPGTGKREKLFF. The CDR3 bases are TGTGCCAGCAGCTTGGCCCCCGGGACAGGAAAGAGGGAAAAACTGTTTTTT.